This T cell receptor beta chain emerged from a study of beta chain features in type 1 diabetes. Expressed TCRB transcripts were sequenced, since all the RNA that had been isolated was reverse transcribed. It was found that naive, central memory and regulatory T cell samples averaged roughly 3.6 million reads. Profiled with immunoSEQ multiplex PCR; TCRdb holds only in-frame clones, not every one. The table lists around 150,000 clones, over 9% of them singletons, with roughly 0.5% in the top ten. Overall study results and limits: Within patients, naive, central memory and Treg TCRB repertoires seemed more similar than within healthy donors. Shorter TCRB CDR3s, moderately but significantly so, were found in Type 1 diabetes patients in all four CD4+ subsets. Junctions at VDJ sites from type 1 diabetes patients had fewer insertions and more deletions.

Notes on this clone: As yet, its antigen is unknown.

The CDR3 has 13 amino acids. From germline, CDR1 is SNHLY and CDR2 FYNNEI. V was trimmed by 6 bases and J by 4 bases, leaving 10 bases between them. Cells sorted by CD45RO/CCR7/CD25/CD127/CD95/CD27 comprised CD4+ naive, central memory, regulatory and stem cell-like memory cells. Sample: central memory CD4+ T cells from blood. This clonotype was sampled from a man aged 25-45 years with type 1 diabetes. The J gene is TRBJ2-1, the V gene TRBV2; possible D gene TRBD1, 6 bases. DNA for the CDR3: TGTGCCAGCAGGGACAGCTTTTACAATGAGCAGTTCTTC. Encoded protein: CASRDSFYNEQFF.